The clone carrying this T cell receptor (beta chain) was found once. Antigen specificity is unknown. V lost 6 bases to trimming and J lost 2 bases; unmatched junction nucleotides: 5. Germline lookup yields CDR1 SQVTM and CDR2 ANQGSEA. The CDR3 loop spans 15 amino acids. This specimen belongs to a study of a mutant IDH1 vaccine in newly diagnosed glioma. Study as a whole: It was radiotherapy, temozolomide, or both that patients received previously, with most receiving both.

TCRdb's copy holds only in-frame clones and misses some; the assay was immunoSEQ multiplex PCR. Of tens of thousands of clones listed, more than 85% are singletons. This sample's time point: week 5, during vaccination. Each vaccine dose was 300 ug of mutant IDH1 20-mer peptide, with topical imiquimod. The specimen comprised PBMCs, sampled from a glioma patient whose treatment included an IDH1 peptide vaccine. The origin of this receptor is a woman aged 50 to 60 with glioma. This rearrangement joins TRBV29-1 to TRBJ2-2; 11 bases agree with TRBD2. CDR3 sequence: CSVGTSGRNTGELFF. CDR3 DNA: TGCAGCGTCGGGACTAGCGGAAGAAACACCGGGGAGCTGTTTTTT.